Listed below are T cell receptor beta chains from one sample, sequenced in a study of T cells expressing NK-cell markers. TCRdb reprocessed the 5' RACE reads; each CDR3 protein has one entry and no DNA is given. The sample includes 300,000 to 500,000 distinct CDR3 sequences. Input material: blood T cells: a sorted CD56 or NKG2C T cell subset, CD4+ or CD8+ T cells, or bulk PBMC T cells (not recorded which). All receptors derive from a woman between 50 and 59 years old in good health. The CDR3 runs from the conserved cysteine through the conserved F or W.

>TRBJ1-2|TRBV5-1
CASSLARTELSSGYTF
>TRBJ2-5|TRBV5-1
CASTGTSGFETQYF
>TRBJ1-2|TRBV12-5
CASGFQGSYGYTF
>TRBJ2-1|TRBV7-6
CASSLATSGRYNEQFF
>TRBJ2-7|TRBV28
CASAAGVVSEQYF
>TRBJ2-1|TRBV30
CAWSVREANEQFF
>TRBJ2-2|TRBV2
CASSSGTGTNTGELFF
>TRBJ2-3|TRBV20-1
CSAPAGGGTDTQYF
>TRBJ2-2|TRBV5-1
CASKEEQAGAGELFF
>TRBJ2-1|TRBV12-5
CASGPPSPDQGNEQFF
>TRBJ1-1|TRBV5-1
CASRSRGGPEDTEAFF
>TRBJ1-5|TRBV12-3/TRBV12-4
CASSDTGVTQHF
>TRBJ2-1|TRBV7-9
CASSFSTSGRTEQFF
>TRBJ1-6|TRBV15
CATSRDPIRRSYNSPLHF
>TRBJ1-4|TRBV30
CASQDRGNEKLFF
>TRBJ1-3|TRBV7-8
CASSPGLQGAGNTIYF
>TRBJ2-1|TRBV4-1
CASSQLSGERPYNEQFF
>TRBJ1-1|TRBV9
CASSVGAGRETEAFF
>TRBJ2-7|TRBV10-3
CAIRGVVGVAYEQYF
>TRBJ2-7|TRBV6-5
CASEASGNLHYEQYF
>TRBJ2-3|TRBV28
CASSIRNTDTQYF
>TRBJ2-1|TRBV20-1
CSATDVGARGGNEQFF
>TRBJ2-5|TRBV7-2
CASSSRVQETQYF
>TRBJ2-3|TRBV12-3/TRBV12-4
CASRPTSARDTQYF
>TRBJ2-1|TRBV19
CASSAAGAGGDREQFF
>TRBJ1-2|TRBV9
CASSFSGTGGGYTF
>TRBJ1-1|TRBV11-2
CASSLKGGIEAFF
>TRBJ1-2|TRBV29-1
CSVEWGNAGYTF
>TRBJ2-5|TRBV10-3
CAISEGTAHQETQYF
>TRBJ2-3|TRBV5-1
CASTIWSSHDTQYF
>TRBJ2-7|TRBV6-1
CASSDTLMKRYEQYF
>TRBJ2-5|TRBV5-1
CASSTFGLAGGTLVETQYF
>TRBJ1-2|TRBV30
CAWSPTDGYTF
>TRBJ2-3|TRBV29-1
CSTREGASDTQYF
>TRBJ1-5|TRBV7-2
CASSLSAGGIRSNQPQHF
>TRBJ1-5|TRBV3-1
CASSQDRGPLGPQHF
>TRBJ2-3|TRBV20-1
CSALSTSTDTQYF
>TRBJ2-2|TRBV7-8
CASSLKRTLNTGELFF
>TRBJ1-2|TRBV11-3
CATGQDRGYTF
>TRBJ2-2|TRBV14
CASSQLQLTGELFF
>TRBJ2-1|TRBV29-1
CSVEVPGLPNEQFF
>TRBJ2-1|TRBV11-1
CASGLAVYNEQFF
>TRBJ1-2|TRBV20-1
CSARDYQDSLNYGYTF